These T cell receptor beta chains were read from a single sample in a study of radiotherapy plus CTLA-4 blockade in lung cancer. Clones were read by immunoSEQ multiplex PCR, and TCRdb kept only the in-frame ones, dropping some. Among 80,000 or so clones listed, around 76% were seen once. The sequencing here drew on peripheral blood, taken from a patient treated with radiotherapy plus ipilimumab. All receptors derive from a human donor with non-small cell lung cancer who had a partial response to radiotherapy plus ipilimumab. Some clones in this sample may be carry-over from other donors' samples. The CDR3 runs from the conserved cysteine through the conserved F or W. A D gene is named only where the DNA matches it firmly. Clone size is stated in some rows and not others, as once, few, many or a class when expanded.

D gene	clone size	CDR3 length	J gene	V gene	CDR3 DNA	CDR3 protein
TRBD1	NA	12	TRBJ2-1	TRBV19	TGTGCCAGTAGACAGGGGCGGTATGGGCAGTTCTTC	CASRQGRYGQFF
TRBD1	NA	15	TRBJ2-7	TRBV5-1	TGCGCCAGCAGCTTGACAGGGGACCGGGGATACGAGCAGTACTTC	CASSLTGDRGYEQYF
TRBD1	few	16	TRBJ2-4	TRBV15	TGTGCCACCAGCAGAGACTCGACAGGGGCCCTTAACATTCAGTACTTC	CATSRDSTGALNIQYF
NA	NA	15	TRBJ1-6	TRBV6-6	TGTGCCAGCAGCCCCGTGGAGGGGAAGAATTCACCCCTCCACTTT	CASSPVEGKNSPLHF
TRBD2	NA	16	TRBJ2-7	TRBV28	TGTGCCAGCAGTTTATTCGGGGGGGTGGCAGGCTACGAGCAGTACTTC	CASSLFGGVAGYEQYF
NA	NA	15	TRBJ1-1	TRBV2	TGTGCCAGCACTCTCACGCGGCAGCAGAACACTGAAGCTTTCTTT	CASTLTRQQNTEAFF
TRBD2	few	16	TRBJ2-7	TRBV6-4	TGTGCCAGCAGCGGGAGGGGGACTAGCGGGGGTTACGAGCAGTACTTC	CASSGRGTSGGYEQYF
TRBD2	NA	17	TRBJ2-3	TRBV11-2	TGTGCCAGCAGCGTTCTCCGACTAGCGGGTGCCGCAGATACGCAGTATTTT	CASSVLRLAGAADTQYF
TRBD1	once	15	TRBJ1-6	TRBV30	TGTGCCTGGAGGACCAGGGGGCTCGGAAATTCACCCCTCCACTTT	CAWRTRGLGNSPLHF
TRBD2	NA	18	TRBJ2-1	TRBV29-1	TGCAGCGTGACCAAGGGACTAGCGGGAGGTTGGGCGAACAATGAGCAGTTCTTC	CSVTKGLAGGWANNEQFF
TRBD1	NA	13	TRBJ1-1	TRBV2	TGTGCCAGTGACAGGGACATGAACACTGAAGCTTTCTTT	CASDRDMNTEAFF
NA	NA	14	TRBJ1-1	TRBV19	TGTGCCAGTAGCCGGACAGCGCCGAACACTGAAGCTTTCTTT	CASSRTAPNTEAFF
TRBD2	NA	14	TRBJ2-2	TRBV4-3	TGCGCCAGCAGCCAACGCGGGGGTACCGGGGAGCTGTTTTTT	CASSQRGGTGELFF
NA	NA	14	TRBJ2-5	TRBV5-4	TGTGCCAGCAGCTTGACAGGGCGCCAAGAGACCCAGTACTTC	CASSLTGRQETQYF
TRBD2	few	16	TRBJ2-7	TRBV2	TGTGCCACAGACCTCCCGGGACTAGCGGAAAACTACGAGCAGTACTTC	CATDLPGLAENYEQYF
TRBD2	NA	15	TRBJ2-1	TRBV19	TGTGCCAGTAGTATAGATCGGGCGGGGGGTAATGAGCAGTTCTTC	CASSIDRAGGNEQFF
TRBD2	NA	18	TRBJ2-1	TRBV7-9	TGTGCCAGCAGCTTATCCCTAGGAACGATAGCGGGAGGTAATGAGCAGTTCTTC	CASSLSLGTIAGGNEQFF
NA	NA	14	TRBJ1-3	TRBV30	TGTGCCTGGAGTGTTAGTAACAGAGGAAACACCATATATTTT	CAWSVSNRGNTIYF
TRBD1	NA	15	TRBJ2-4	TRBV28	TGTGCCAGCAGTCTACGACAGGGGAACAAAAACATTCAGTACTTC	CASSLRQGNKNIQYF
TRBD2	NA	16	TRBJ2-2	TRBV5-1	TGCGCCAGCAGCAACACGGGGGGGGCCCGCACCGGGGAGCTGTTTTTT	CASSNTGGARTGELFF
NA	NA	11	TRBJ2-5	TRBV20-1	TGCAGTGTTCTTTTTCTGGAGACCCAGTACTTC	CSVLFLETQYF
NA	NA	13	TRBJ2-5	TRBV2	TGTGCCAGCAGGAGAGGGAACCAAGAGACCCAGTACTTC	CASRRGNQETQYF
NA	NA	16	TRBJ2-3	TRBV9	TGTGCCAGCAGCGTAGCCTCAGGTCTCAGGTCAGATACGCAGTATTTT	CASSVASGLRSDTQYF
NA	NA	13	TRBJ1-2	TRBV19	TGTGCCAGTAGTATGGGGACAAACTATGGCTACACCTTC	CASSMGTNYGYTF
NA	NA	14	TRBJ2-5	TRBV5-4	TGTGCCAGCAGCTCGGGGGACTCAGTAGAGACCCAGTACTTC	CASSSGDSVETQYF
NA	once	14	TRBJ2-5	TRBV11-2	TGTGCCAGCAGCGCGCGGACAGCACAAGAGACCCAGTACTTC	CASSARTAQETQYF
NA	NA	14	TRBJ1-3	TRBV2	TGTGCCAGCACGCAGGAGGGGAGAAGCGACACCATATATTTT	CASTQEGRSDTIYF
NA	NA	16	TRBJ2-7	TRBV10-1	TGCGCCAGCAGTGAGTCGATTGGGGGGGCCAAATCCGAGCAGTACTTC	CASSESIGGAKSEQYF
NA	NA	15	TRBJ2-3	TRBV6-1	TGTGCCAGCAGTGAAGACAGGTCAGCACAAGATACGCAGTATTTT	CASSEDRSAQDTQYF
TRBD1	NA	14	TRBJ1-2	TRBV30	TGTGCCTGGAGTACTTTCAGGGGGCCAAATGGCTACACCTTC	CAWSTFRGPNGYTF
NA	NA	16	TRBJ1-4	TRBV6-6	TGTGCCAGCAGTTACTCGGGGGGGAGGGGTAATGAAAAACTGTTTTTT	CASSYSGGRGNEKLFF
NA	few	13	TRBJ1-2	TRBV29-1	TGCAGCGTTGAAGGAGGTGGTAACTATGGCTACACCTTC	CSVEGGGNYGYTF
TRBD2	NA	14	TRBJ2-7	TRBV10-2	TGCGCCAGCAGTGAGACTAGCGGGTCCTACGAGCAGTACTTC	CASSETSGSYEQYF
TRBD2	NA	16	TRBJ2-5	TRBV2	TGTGCCAGCAGTGAAGCGCTTCGGGGGGTCCAAGAGACCCAGTACTTC	CASSEALRGVQETQYF
NA	NA	13	TRBJ2-3	TRBV10-1	TGCGCCAGCAGTGACTTTGTCACAGATACGCAGTATTTT	CASSDFVTDTQYF
TRBD1	NA	17	TRBJ2-7	TRBV6-1	TGTGCCAGCAGTGAAGCTAATATGGGGACAGGGGCCTACGAGCAGTACTTC	CASSEANMGTGAYEQYF
NA	NA	13	TRBJ1-1	TRBV6-6	TGTGCCAGCAGTTGGGGGGAGAACACTGAAGCTTTCTTT	CASSWGENTEAFF
NA	NA	16	TRBJ2-1	TRBV4-2	TGTGCCAGCAGCCAAGAAACCGACTGGCCTTACAATGAGCAGTTCTTC	CASSQETDWPYNEQFF
TRBD1	NA	14	TRBJ1-2	TRBV28	TGTGCCAGCACGATAAGGACAGGAGTTTATGGCTACACCTTC	CASTIRTGVYGYTF
TRBD2	many	14	TRBJ2-7	TRBV28	TGTGCCAGCACCGTAGCGGGGGGGTTCTACGAGCAGTACTTC	CASTVAGGFYEQYF
NA	few	17	TRBJ2-1	TRBV7-9	TGTGCCAGCAGCGTTTTTAGCGGAGAGTTCTCCTACAATGAGCAGTTCTTC	CASSVFSGEFSYNEQFF
TRBD1	NA	14	TRBJ2-3	TRBV2	TGTGCCAGCAGTAGGGACAGGGCCGGAGATACGCAGTATTTT	CASSRDRAGDTQYF
NA	NA	14	TRBJ2-2	TRBV29-1	TGCAGCGCCCGGGGGACTTTAGGAACCGGGGAGCTGTTTTTT	CSARGTLGTGELFF
TRBD1	NA	15	TRBJ2-7	TRBV6-1	TGTGCCAGCAGAAAACGGTGGCAGGGGGACTACGAGCAGTACTTC	CASRKRWQGDYEQYF
TRBD2	NA	15	TRBJ2-1	TRBV5-1	TGCGCCAGCTCCCCCGGGACTATCTCCTACAATGAGCAGTTCTTC	CASSPGTISYNEQFF
NA	NA	15	TRBJ2-5	TRBV2	TGTGCCAGCAGTGAAGGACTATTTGAGCAAGAGACCCAGTACTTC	CASSEGLFEQETQYF
NA	NA	16	TRBJ2-3	TRBV19	TGTGCCAGTAGTTACGGCCGTGGCGGGTTCACAGATACGCAGTATTTT	CASSYGRGGFTDTQYF
TRBD2	NA	17	TRBJ2-1	TRBV5-1	TGCGCCAGCAGCTTGTCACTGGGACTAGCGGGACCGAATGAGCAGTTCTTC	CASSLSLGLAGPNEQFF
NA	NA	14	TRBJ2-3	TRBV2	TGTGCCAGCAGTGTTATAGGGGGCACAGATACGCAGTATTTT	CASSVIGGTDTQYF
TRBD2	NA	14	TRBJ2-5	TRBV7-9	TGTGCCAGCAGCTTCGGGGGGGGCGAAGAGACCCAGTACTTC	CASSFGGGEETQYF
TRBD2	few	14	TRBJ2-1	TRBV15	TGTGCCACTAGGGAGCGGGGAAGCTACAATGAGCAGTTCTTC	CATRERGSYNEQFF
TRBD1	NA	16	TRBJ1-6	TRBV4-2	TGTGCCAGCAGCATCGGACAGGGGGTTGGTAATTCACCCCTCCACTTT	CASSIGQGVGNSPLHF
TRBD2	NA	15	TRBJ2-2	TRBV5-1	TGCGCCAGCACCCTAGCGGGAGGAAACACCGGGGAGCTGTTTTTT	CASTLAGGNTGELFF
NA	NA	16	TRBJ1-4	TRBV4-2	TGTGCCAGCAGCCAAGATGGGGGACTAGGTACTGAAAAACTGTTTTTT	CASSQDGGLGTEKLFF
TRBD1	NA	16	TRBJ1-4	TRBV6-1	TGTGCCAGCAGTGAAGGGCAGGGACAGGGGAAAGAAAAACTGTTTTTT	CASSEGQGQGKEKLFF
NA	NA	16	TRBJ2-2	TRBV28	TGTGCCAGCAGTTTATACCCAGGCAGGTCAGGCGGGGAGCTGTTTTTT	CASSLYPGRSGGELFF
NA	few	16	TRBJ2-7	TRBV9	TGTGCCAGCAGCGTAGCGGGGACTGGAAGCTCCTACGAGCAGTACTTC	CASSVAGTGSSYEQYF
NA	NA	14	TRBJ2-6	TRBV5-1	TGCGCTGGAGTATCCCCCTCTGGGGCCAACGTCCTGACTTTC	CAGVSPSGANVLTF
TRBD2	NA	15	TRBJ2-7	TRBV9	TGTGCCAGCAGCGTAGAGGAGCGGGAGATCTACGAGCAGTACTTC	CASSVEEREIYEQYF